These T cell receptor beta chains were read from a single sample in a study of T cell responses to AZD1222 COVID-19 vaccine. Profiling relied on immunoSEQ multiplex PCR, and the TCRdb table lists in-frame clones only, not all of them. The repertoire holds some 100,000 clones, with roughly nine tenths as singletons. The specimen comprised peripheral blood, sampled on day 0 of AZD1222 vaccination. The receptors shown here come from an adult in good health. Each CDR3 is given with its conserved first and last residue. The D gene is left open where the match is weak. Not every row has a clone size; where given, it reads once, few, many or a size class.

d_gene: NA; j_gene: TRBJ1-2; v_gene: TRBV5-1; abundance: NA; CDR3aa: CASSGIGDYGYTF; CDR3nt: TGCGCCAGCAGCGGTATAGGGGACTATGGCTACACCTTC
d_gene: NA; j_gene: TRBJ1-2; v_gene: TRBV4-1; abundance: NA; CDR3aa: CASSQEGVSQRGYGYTF; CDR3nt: TGCGCCAGCAGCCAAGAAGGGGTGTCCCAACGGGGCTATGGCTACACCTTC
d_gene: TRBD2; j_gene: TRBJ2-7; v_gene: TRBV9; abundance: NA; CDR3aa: CASSAGTSGGYEQYF; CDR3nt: TGTGCCAGCAGCGCCGGGACTAGCGGTGGGTACGAGCAGTACTTC
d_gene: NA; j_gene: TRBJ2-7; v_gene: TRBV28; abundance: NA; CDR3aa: CASSLPTTVSYEQYF; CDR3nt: TGTGCCAGCAGTTTACCCACGACAGTCTCCTACGAGCAGTACTTC
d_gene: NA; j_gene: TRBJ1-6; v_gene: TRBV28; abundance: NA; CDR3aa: CASSLMVGGGLGGNSPLHF; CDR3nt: TGTGCCAGCAGTTTGATGGTAGGTGGAGGGCTCGGTGGTAATTCACCCCTCCACTTT
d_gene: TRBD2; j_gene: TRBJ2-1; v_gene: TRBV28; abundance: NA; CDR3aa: CASSLAGGFYNEQFF; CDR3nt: TGTGCCAGCAGTTTGGCGGGAGGGTTCTACAATGAGCAGTTCTTC
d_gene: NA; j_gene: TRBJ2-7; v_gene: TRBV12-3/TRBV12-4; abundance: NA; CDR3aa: CASSWTRVQYF; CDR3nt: TGTGCCAGCAGTTGGACCAGAGTGCAGTACTTC
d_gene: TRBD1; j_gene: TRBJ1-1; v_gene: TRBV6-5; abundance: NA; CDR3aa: CASSYQGADTEAFF; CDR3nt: TGTGCCAGCAGTTATCAGGGGGCGGACACTGAAGCTTTCTTT
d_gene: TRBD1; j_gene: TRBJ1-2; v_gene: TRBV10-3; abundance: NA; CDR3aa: CAISGQGPNYGYTF; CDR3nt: TGTGCCATCAGTGGACAGGGCCCCAACTATGGCTACACCTTC
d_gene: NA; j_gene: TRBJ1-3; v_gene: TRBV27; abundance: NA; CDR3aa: CASSLGDHSGNTIYF; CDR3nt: TGTGCCAGCAGTTTAGGGGACCACTCTGGAAACACCATATATTTT
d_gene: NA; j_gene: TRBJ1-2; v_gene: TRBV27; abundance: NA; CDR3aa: CASSLSTRMGGGYTF; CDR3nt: TGTGCCAGCAGTTTATCGACCAGGATGGGGGGTGGCTACACCTTC
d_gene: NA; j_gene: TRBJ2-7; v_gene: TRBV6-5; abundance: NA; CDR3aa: CATKDSSYEQYF; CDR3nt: TGTGCCACAAAGGACTCCTCCTACGAGCAGTACTTC
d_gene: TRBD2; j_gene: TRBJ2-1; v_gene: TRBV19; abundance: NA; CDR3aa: CASSILAGANEQFF; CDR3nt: TGTGCCAGTAGTATCCTAGCGGGAGCCAATGAGCAGTTCTTC
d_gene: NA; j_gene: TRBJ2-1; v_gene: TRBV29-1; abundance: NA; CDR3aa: CSVEGAGLNEQFF; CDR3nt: TGCAGCGTTGAGGGGGCGGGCCTCAATGAGCAGTTCTTC
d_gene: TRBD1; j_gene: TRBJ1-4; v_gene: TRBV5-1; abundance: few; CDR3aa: CASSVRQGAANEKLFF; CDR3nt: TGCGCCAGCAGCGTGCGACAGGGGGCAGCTAATGAAAAACTGTTTTTT
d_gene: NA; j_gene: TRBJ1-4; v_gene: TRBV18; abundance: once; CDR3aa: CASSPGPARTATNEKLFF; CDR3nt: TGTGCCAGCTCACCGGGACCCGCCCGTACTGCAACTAATGAAAAACTGTTTTTT
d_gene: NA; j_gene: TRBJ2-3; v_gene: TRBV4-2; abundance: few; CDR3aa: CASSQDRLASDTQYF; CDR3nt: TGTGCCAGCAGCCAAGATAGGCTAGCTAGCGATACGCAGTATTTT
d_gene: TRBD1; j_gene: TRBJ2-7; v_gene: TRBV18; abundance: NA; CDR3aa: CASSTDRVGEQYF; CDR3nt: TGTGCCAGCTCAACCGACAGGGTGGGCGAGCAGTACTTC
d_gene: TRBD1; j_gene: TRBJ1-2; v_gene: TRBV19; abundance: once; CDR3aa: CASSPNPGQNYGYTF; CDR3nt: TGTGCCAGTAGTCCGAACCCGGGACAGAACTATGGCTACACCTTC
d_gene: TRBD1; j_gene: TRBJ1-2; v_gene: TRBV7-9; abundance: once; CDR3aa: CASSTRTGPLFGYTF; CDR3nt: TGTGCCAGCAGCACCCGGACAGGGCCCCTCTTTGGCTACACCTTC
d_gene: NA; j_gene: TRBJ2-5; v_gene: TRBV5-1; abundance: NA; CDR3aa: CASSLDYFQETQYF; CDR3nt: TGCGCCAGCAGCTTAGACTATTTCCAAGAGACCCAGTACTTC
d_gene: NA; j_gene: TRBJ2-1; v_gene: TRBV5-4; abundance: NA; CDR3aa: CASRSDSYNEQFF; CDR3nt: TGTGCCAGCCGTTCGGACTCCTACAATGAGCAGTTCTTC
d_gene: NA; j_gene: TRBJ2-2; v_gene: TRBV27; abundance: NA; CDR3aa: CASRISDGANTGELFF; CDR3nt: TGTGCCAGCAGGATATCGGACGGCGCGAACACCGGGGAGCTGTTTTTT
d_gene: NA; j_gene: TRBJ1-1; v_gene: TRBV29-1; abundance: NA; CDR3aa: CSVGPLGAFF; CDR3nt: TGCAGCGTTGGGCCACTTGGGGCTTTCTTT
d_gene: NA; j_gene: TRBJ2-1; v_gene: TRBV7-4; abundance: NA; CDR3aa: CASSSVHVPANEQFF; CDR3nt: TGTGCCAGCAGCTCGGTCCATGTCCCGGCCAATGAGCAGTTCTTC
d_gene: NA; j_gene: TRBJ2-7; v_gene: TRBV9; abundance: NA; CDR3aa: CASSLAPYYEQYF; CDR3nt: TGTGCCAGCAGTCTCGCCCCCTACTACGAGCAGTACTTC
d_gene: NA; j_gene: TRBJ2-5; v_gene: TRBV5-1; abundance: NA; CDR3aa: CASSLSPRAGTELLGTQYF; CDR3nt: TGCGCCAGCAGCTTGAGCCCCCGCGCCGGGACGGAACTCCTAGGGACCCAGTACTTC
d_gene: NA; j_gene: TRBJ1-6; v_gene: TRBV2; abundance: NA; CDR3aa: CASSEQGFVNSPLHF; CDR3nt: TGTGCCAGCAGTGAACAGGGGTTTGTAAATTCACCCCTCCACTTT
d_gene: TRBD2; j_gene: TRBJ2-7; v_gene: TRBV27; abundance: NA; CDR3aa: CASSFWSSGTYEQYF; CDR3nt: TGTGCCAGCAGTTTTTGGTCTAGCGGTACCTACGAGCAGTACTTC
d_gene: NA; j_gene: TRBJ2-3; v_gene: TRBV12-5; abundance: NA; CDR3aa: CASADPVPGKYF; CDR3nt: TGTGCTAGTGCCGACCCGGTCCCAGGGAAGTATTTT
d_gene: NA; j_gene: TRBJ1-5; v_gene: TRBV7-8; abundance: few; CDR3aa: CASSLIGSVNQPQHF; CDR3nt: TGTGCCAGCAGCTTAATAGGGTCAGTAAATCAGCCCCAGCATTTT
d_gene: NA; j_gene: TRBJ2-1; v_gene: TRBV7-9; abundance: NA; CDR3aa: CASSIQQGNNEQFF; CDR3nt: TGTGCCAGCAGCATACAACAGGGTAACAATGAGCAGTTCTTC
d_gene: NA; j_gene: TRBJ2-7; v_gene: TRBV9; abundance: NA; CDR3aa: CASSRSGRGDEQYF; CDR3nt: TGTGCCAGCAGCAGATCGGGCCGAGGGGACGAGCAGTACTTC
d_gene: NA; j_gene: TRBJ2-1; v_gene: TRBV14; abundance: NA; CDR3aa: CASSPRLDNEQFF; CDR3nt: TGTGCCAGCAGCCCTCGACTAGACAATGAGCAGTTCTTC
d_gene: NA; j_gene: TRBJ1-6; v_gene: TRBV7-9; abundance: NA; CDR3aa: CASSPRSPGMRNSPLHF; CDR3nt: TGTGCCAGCAGCCCCCGGTCCCCGGGGATGAGAAATTCACCCCTCCACTTT
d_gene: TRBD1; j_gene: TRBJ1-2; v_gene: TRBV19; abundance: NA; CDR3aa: CASTMDRGDPHGYTF; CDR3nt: TGTGCCAGTACCATGGACAGGGGCGATCCCCATGGCTACACCTTC
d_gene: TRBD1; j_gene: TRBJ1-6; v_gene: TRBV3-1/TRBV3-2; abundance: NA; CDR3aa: CASSLPGAGGIALHF; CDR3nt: TGTGCCAGCAGCCTACCGGGCGCAGGGGGTATCGCCCTCCACTTT
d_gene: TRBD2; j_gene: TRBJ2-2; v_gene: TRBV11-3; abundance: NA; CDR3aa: CASSSQRGGLSGELFF; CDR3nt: TGTGCCAGCAGCTCGCAGCGGGGGGGCCTTTCCGGGGAGCTGTTTTTT
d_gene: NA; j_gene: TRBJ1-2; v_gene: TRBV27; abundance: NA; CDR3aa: CASSQGTANYGYTF; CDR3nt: TGTGCCAGCAGTCAGGGTACAGCTAACTATGGCTACACCTTC